Below are 27 T cell receptor beta chains sequenced from a single sample in a study of T-cell memory formation after mild COVID-19 (dated by TCRdb to the early 2020s). The library was obtained by 5' RACE. Data came from an Illumina NovaSeq 6000. The raw public data were reprocessed by TCRdb itself: fastp quality trimming at Q25, MiXCR clonotype calling, in-frame beta chains only. Each entry is one CDR3 protein sequence, shown with its most common DNA and genes. For this sample the table gives around 310,000 distinct CDR3 sequences, of which approximately 16% were detected only once. Together, the top ten hold 20% to 25% of the sample. Sequences were obtained from PBMCs or a T cell subset sorted from them (not recorded which). Source of these receptors: a man younger than 30 who had mild COVID-19 (a few samples of this study predate the infection). The sample titles of this study are shuffled in the database, so cell type and time point are left out; the donor was told from shared clones.

The V gene is TRBV7-3, the J gene TRBJ2-3; TRBD1 might be the D (5 bases). The CDR3 sequence is 13 residues long. V was clipped by 5 bases and J by 10 bases, with 16 bases between them. Per the germline V gene, CDR1 is SGHTA and CDR2 is FQGTGA. The CDR3, as DNA: TGTGCCAGCAGCCGTATAGGGGCCTTCGCGCAGTATTTT. Translating it yields CASSRIGAFAQYF. Using reference TRBV7-3 and TRBJ2-3 for the parts outside the CDR3, the full variable domain is GAGVSQTPSNKVTEKGKYVELRCDPISGHTALYWYRQSLGQGPEFLIYFQGTGAADDSGLPNDRFFAVRPEGSVSTLKIQRTERGDSAVYLCASSRIGAFAQYFGPGTRLTVL.

This clonotype was observed a handful of times. This sequence joins TRBV7-9 and TRBJ2-3; 11 nucleotides line up with TRBD2. Germline lookup yields CDR1 SEHNR and CDR2 FQNEAQ (reference sequence). The CDR3 is made up of 16 amino acids. The J segment lost 1 base and the V segment lost 6 bases, leaving 6 bases of the junction unmatched. Written as DNA, the CDR3 is TGTGCCAGCAGTCGCCCGGGACTAGCGGGCACAGATACGCAGTATTTT. Protein product: CASSRPGLAGTDTQYF.

The chain links TRBV4-1 to TRBJ1-5; weak D call: TRBD1 (6 bases). The CDR3 is 15 residues long. Trimming removed 1 base from V and 2 bases from J, with 9 bases in between. CDR1 MGHRA and CDR2 YSYEKL come from the germline V gene. Written as DNA, the CDR3 is TGCGCCAGCAGCCAAGTCGGGGGCCGCAATCAGCCCCAGCATTTT. This sequence encodes CASSQVGGRNQPQHF.

This clonotype was counted only a few times. The rearrangement links TRBV4-1 to TRBJ2-5, with D tentatively TRBD2 (6 bases). V was clipped by 4 bases and J by 2 bases, with 8 bases between them. The V gene's germline CDR1 is MGHRA and CDR2 YSYEKL. The CDR3 runs 13 residues. This CDR3 reads CASSRRAQETQYF. In DNA form, the CDR3 reads TGCGCCAGCAGCCGGAGGGCTCAAGAGACCCAGTACTTC.

Only one count was recorded for this clonotype. The V gene is TRBV24-1, the J gene TRBJ2-2, with D possibly being TRBD1 or TRBD2 (6 bases each). The CDR3 spans 15 residues. The germline V and J ends were trimmed by 7 bases and 0 bases, with 11 bases remaining between them. The germline gives CDR1 KGHDR, CDR2 SFDVKD. CDR3 DNA: TGTGCCACCAGAGGGGGGAGCGCGAACACCGGGGAGCTGTTTTTT. This encodes CATRGGSANTGELFF.

This clonotype was seen ten or more times. CDR3 nucleotides: TGTGCCACCGAATCGCCGGGGAAGGGCTTCTATGGCTACACCTTC. Translated: CATESPGKGFYGYTF. This chain links TRBV6-2 or TRBV6-3 with TRBJ1-2; D call uncertain. In germline, CDR1 is MNHEY, CDR2 SVGEGT. This CDR3 has 15 amino acids. V was shortened by 10 bases and J by 4 bases, with 22 bases between the two germline ends.

The chain employs TRBV20-1 and TRBJ2-4; D call uncertain. V lost 1 base, J lost 8 bases, and 9 bases lay in between. CDR3 length: 12 amino acids. Per the germline V gene, CDR1 is DFQATT and CDR2 is SNEGSKA (reference sequence). CDR3: CSARGPVDIQYF. The DNA of the CDR3 is TGCAGTGCTAGAGGCCCGGTGGACATTCAGTACTTC.

J is TRBJ2-1 and V is TRBV24-1, with D possibly being TRBD1 (5 bases). With 3 bases removed from V and 6 bases from J, the gap between germline ends came to 11 bases. Germline CDR1 KGHDR, CDR2 SFDVKD. This CDR3 is built from 14 residues. The CDR3 loop is CATSDRRTLNEQFF. CDR3 nucleotide sequence: TGTGCCACCAGTGATCGCAGGACACTCAATGAGCAGTTCTTC.

Only a few counts were recorded for this clonotype. This chain uses TRBV2 with TRBJ2-2; tentative D call: TRBD2 (5 bases). Trimming stripped 6 bases from V and 5 bases from J, with 10 bases between. The CDR3 loop spans 13 amino acids. Germline V gene data show CDR1 as SNHLY and CDR2 as FYNNEI. The CDR3 is CASRDGGTGELFF. In nucleotides, the CDR3 is TGTGCCAGCAGAGACGGCGGGACCGGGGAGCTGTTTTTT.

The chain has TRBV28 and TRBJ1-1; 9 nucleotides line up with TRBD1. The CDR3 loop spans 16 amino acids. Germline values: CDR1 MDHEN, CDR2 SYDVKM. The trim removed 6 bases at V and 3 bases at J, leaving 11 bases unmatched. The CDR3 loop is CASSNAKWTGDTEAFF. DNA for the CDR3: TGTGCCAGCAGCAACGCTAAATGGACAGGGGACACTGAAGCTTTCTTT.

This clonotype was picked up a small number of times. V is TRBV12-3 or TRBV12-4 and J is TRBJ2-1, with D possibly TRBD2 on 5 matching bases. Trimming took 5 bases from V and 8 from J, leaving 22 bases between them. The CDR3 loop spans 16 amino acids. The CDR3 spells CASSLGKVARTDEQFF. The CDR3 DNA reads as TGTGCCAGCAGTCTAGGCAAAGTAGCGCGGACCGATGAGCAGTTCTTC.

The gene calls are TRBV27 and TRBJ1-6, with D possibly TRBD1 on 5 matching bases. CDR1 and CDR2 (germline): MNHEY, SMNVEV (reference sequence). V was trimmed by 4 bases and J by 6 bases, leaving 10 bases between them. There are 14 residues in the CDR3. The CDR3 sequence: CASSYGGGNSPLHF. CDR3 sequence (DNA): TGTGCCAGCAGTTATGGGGGGGGTAATTCACCCCTCCACTTT.

This clonotype was picked up a small number of times. The V and J genes are TRBV4-3 and TRBJ1-6, with D unclear. CDR3 length: 16 residues. The V end was cut by 4 bases, the J end by 5 bases, with 15 bases between. Germline V gene sequence: CDR1 LGHNA, CDR2 YSLEER. The CDR3 sequence is CASSPYHGGDNSPLHF. CDR3 sequence (DNA): TGCGCCAGCAGCCCTTACCATGGCGGAGATAATTCACCCCTCCACTTT.

In this sample, this clonotype turned up a few times. For the CDR3, the DNA is TGTGCCAGCAGCCAAGAAGTAGCGGGGGCAGAGACCCAGTACTTC. Translating it yields CASSQEVAGAETQYF. The rearrangement links TRBV3-1 to TRBJ2-5, with 9 bases lining up with TRBD2. In germline, CDR1 is LGHDT, CDR2 YNNKEL (reference sequence). This CDR3 contains 15 residues. V shed 0 bases and J 4 bases; nucleotides not matched to a gene: 3.

This clonotype occurred once. The chain carries TRBV7-8 and TRBJ2-7; the D is unclear. Germline CDR1 is SGHVS and CDR2 is FQNEAQ. The CDR3 has 14 residues. V lost 5 bases to trimming and J lost 7 bases, with 18 bases between them. This CDR3 reads CASSAVANTGEQYF. The CDR3 DNA is TGTGCCAGCAGCGCAGTCGCGAACACCGGGGAGCAGTACTTC.

This clonotype was seen a handful of times. The chain combines TRBV2 with TRBJ2-3; 11 nucleotides agree with TRBD2. CDR1 SNHLY and CDR2 FYNNEI come from the germline V gene. V was pared by 5 bases and J by 11 bases, with 12 bases of the junction left unmatched. The CDR3 is 15 amino acids. Written as DNA, the CDR3 is TGTGCCAGCAGTTACGGGACTAGCGGAAGAGGGGTGCAGTATTTT. Protein sequence: CASSYGTSGRGVQYF. The full variable domain, its missing parts supplied by reference TRBV2 and TRBJ2-3, is EPEVTQTPSHQVTQMGQEVILRCVPISNHLYFYWYRQILGQKVEFLVSFYNNEISEKSEIFDDQFSVERPDGSNFTLKIRSTKLEDSAMYFCASSYGTSGRGVQYFGPGTRLTVL.

This rearrangement joins TRBV27 to TRBJ1-1; D gene unclear. Germline assignment: CDR1 MNHEY and CDR2 SMNVEV (reference sequence). The CDR3 contains 13 residues. Trimming removed 4 bases at V and 1 base at J, with 7 bases between. CDR3 loop: CASSYLGNTEAFF. CDR3 coding DNA: TGTGCCAGCAGTTACCTGGGGAACACTGAAGCTTTCTTT.

The CDR3 loop reads CASSLAGRGRAQPQHF. As DNA, the CDR3 is TGTGCCAGCAGCTTAGCTGGCAGGGGGCGAGCACAGCCCCAGCATTTT. This rearrangement joins TRBV7-9 to TRBJ1-5; TRBD1 agrees at 8 bases. Per the germline V gene, CDR1 is SEHNR and CDR2 is FQNEAQ (reference sequence). The V and J ends lost 0 bases and 7 bases, in that order; junction bases with no gene match: 8. The CDR3 contains 16 residues.

The V call is TRBV6-5, the J call TRBJ2-2, with a weak D call TRBD2 (6 bases). The CDR3 loop spans 15 amino acids. V was pared by 4 bases and J by 7 bases, with 16 bases between. CDR1 and CDR2 (germline): MNHEY, SVGAGI. CDR3 residues: CASSSRTSSGGELFF. The CDR3 coding sequence is TGTGCCAGCAGTTCCCGAACTAGCTCTGGCGGGGAGCTGTTTTTT.

V is TRBV12-5 and J is TRBJ1-2; maybe TRBD1 (5 bases). The CDR3 loop spans 13 amino acids. Germline assignment: CDR1 LGHNT and CDR2 FRNRAP. The V end was cut by 1 base, the J end by 3 bases, with 6 bases between. The CDR3 DNA sequence: TGTGCTAGTGGTTTGGAGGGACACTATGGCTACACCTTC. Its protein is CASGLEGHYGYTF.

A few counts support this clonotype. The chain employs TRBV5-1 and TRBJ2-3; the match to TRBD1 covers 11 bases. V shed 5 bases, J shed 4 bases, and the junction held 3 bases outside the gene matches. Germline V gives CDR1 SGHRS, CDR2 YFSETQ. The CDR3 spans 14 residues. CDR3 sequence reads: CASRGTGGPDTQYF. The CDR3 DNA reads as TGCGCCAGCAGAGGGACAGGGGGTCCAGATACGCAGTATTTT. Using reference TRBV5-1 and TRBJ2-3 for the parts outside the CDR3, the full variable domain is KAGVTQTPRYLIKTRGQQVTLSCSPISGHRSVSWYQQTPGQGLQFLFEYFSETQRNKGNFPGRFSGRQFSNSRSEMNVSTLELGDSALYLCASRGTGGPDTQYFGPGTRLTVL.

This clonotype was counted only a few times. The rearrangement uses TRBV11-1 and TRBJ2-7, with D perhaps matching TRBD2 (5 bases). From germline, CDR1 is SGHAT and CDR2 FQDESV (reference sequence). CDR3 length equals 13 residues. The V end lost 5 bases, the J end lost 2 bases, and 10 bases lay between the germline ends. This CDR3 is CASSPRAAYEQYF. The CDR3 DNA follows: TGTGCCAGCAGCCCGAGGGCGGCCTACGAGCAGTACTTC. Based on the CDR3 plus reference TRBV11-1 and TRBJ2-7, the full variable domain is EAEVAQSPRYKITEKSQAVAFWCDPISGHATLYWYRQILGQGPELLVQFQDESVVDDSQLPKDRFSAERLKGVDSTLKIQPAELGDSAMYLCASSPRAAYEQYFGPGTRLTVT.

V and J are TRBV11-2 and TRBJ1-2; D call uncertain. Trimming took off 1 base at V and 7 bases at J, with 7 bases between the two ends. CDR3 size: 12 residues. Germline V CDR1 and CDR2: SGHAT, FQNNGV. CDR3 region: CASSLAEFGYTF. CDR3 in DNA: TGTGCCAGCAGCTTAGCCGAGTTTGGCTACACCTTC.

This clonotype has just a few counts. The chain links TRBV7-2 to TRBJ1-5; no clear D. This CDR3 spans 16 amino acids. Germline CDR1 and CDR2: SGHTA and FQGNSA. Between the trimmed V and J ends, which lost 5 bases and 0 bases, there was a span of 14 bases. CDR3 region: CASSPNTFYSNQPQHF. The CDR3 DNA follows: TGTGCCAGCAGCCCGAATACATTTTATAGCAATCAGCCCCAGCATTTT.

The rearrangement links TRBV6-5 to TRBJ2-5; 7 bases are shared with TRBD2. Per the germline V gene, CDR1 is MNHEY and CDR2 is SVGAGI. This CDR3 region has 14 residues. Trimming took 6 bases from V and 5 from J; bases not matched to a gene: 9. CDR3 DNA: TGTGCCAGCAGGGGACGGGGGGTTATGGAGACCCAGTACTTC. Protein sequence: CASRGRGVMETQYF.

A few counts support this clonotype. This rearrangement joins TRBV28 to TRBJ2-2; D uncertain. V was clipped by 5 bases and J by 4 bases, with 11 bases between them. Per the germline V gene, CDR1 is MDHEN and CDR2 is SYDVKM. The CDR3 length is 14 residues. The CDR3 sequence is CASSSHYSTGELFF. CDR3 in DNA: TGTGCCAGCAGTAGCCATTATAGCACCGGGGAGCTGTTTTTT.

This chain links TRBV2 with TRBJ2-1; TRBD1 matches at 7 bases. V lost 0 bases to trimming and J lost 2 bases; unmatched junction nucleotides: 7. The length of the CDR3 is 17 residues. The V gene's germline CDR1 is SNHLY and CDR2 FYNNEI. The CDR3: CASSEARGQRAYNEQFF. The CDR3 DNA reads TGTGCCAGCAGTGAAGCAAGGGGACAGAGGGCCTACAATGAGCAGTTCTTC.